The 25 T cell receptor beta chains given below trace back to one sample, sequenced in a study of neurological immune-mediated disorders. MiXCR, run by TCRdb on the 5' RACE reads, gives a single entry per CDR3 protein. The table lists some 46,000 distinct CDR3 sequences, roughly 4.4% of them singletons. Sequencing was performed on PBMCs. Receptor source: a woman in her sixties or seventies with multiple sclerosis.

This clonotype came up many times. The chain combines TRBV3-1 with TRBJ2-1; D uncertain. The CDR3 runs 18 residues. The germline CDR1 and CDR2 sequences are LGHDT and YNNKEL (reference sequence). V dropped 1 base and J dropped 0 bases, with 16 bases sitting between them. Here the CDR3 reads CASSQGLLDTSSYNEQFF. For the CDR3, the DNA is TGTGCCAGCAGCCAAGGCTTGTTAGACACGAGCTCCTACAATGAGCAGTTCTTC.

This clonotype has just a few counts. The V and J genes are TRBV9 and TRBJ1-2, with D hard to call. Trimming took 4 bases from V and 5 from J, leaving 12 bases between them. Germline CDR1 SGDLS, CDR2 YYNGEE. The CDR3 length is 13 residues. The CDR3 loop is CASSFVGSYGYTF. Here the CDR3 DNA reads TGTGCCAGCAGCTTTGTGGGAAGTTATGGCTACACCTTC.

The sample holds a few counts of this clonotype. The chain links TRBV7-3 to TRBJ1-2; a weak D match, TRBD1 (6 bases). V was shortened by 1 base and J by 8 bases, with 17 bases between the two germline ends. The CDR3 length is 15 residues. The germline V gene has CDR1 SGHTA and CDR2 FQGTGA. The CDR3 loop is CASSLNGGGQGGYTF. The CDR3 nucleotides read TGTGCCAGCAGCTTAAATGGGGGAGGCCAGGGGGGCTACACCTTC.

In this sample, this clonotype turned up many times. The chain combines TRBV4-1 with TRBJ2-6; D is uncertain. Germline values: CDR1 MGHRA, CDR2 YSYEKL. This CDR3 contains 16 residues. Trimming removed 4 bases at V and 0 bases at J, with 10 bases between. In DNA, the CDR3 is TGCGCCAGCAGCCCCGAGAGGATCTCTGGGGCCAACGTCCTGACTTTC. Protein product: CASSPERISGANVLTF.

This clonotype has ten or more counts. The chain links TRBV10-3 to TRBJ1-2, with a possible D match to TRBD1 (5 bases). Germline V gene lookup returns CDR1 ENHRY and CDR2 SYGVKD. The CDR3 is made up of 15 amino acids. Deletions cut 2 bases from V and 2 bases from J, with 12 bases between. This chain's CDR3 is CAISEPGQINYGYTF. CDR3 coding DNA: TGTGCCATCAGTGAGCCGGGGCAGATAAACTATGGCTACACCTTC.

The chain employs TRBV7-2 and TRBJ2-3; the D is unclear. V dropped 0 bases and J dropped 0 bases, with 7 bases sitting between them. The CDR3 sequence is 15 residues long. CDR1 is SGHTA and CDR2 is FQGNSA in the germline V gene. DNA of the CDR3: TGTGCCAGCAGCTTAGCATGGGAAAGCACAGATACGCAGTATTTT. Protein product: CASSLAWESTDTQYF.

Ten or more counts support this clonotype. In DNA form, the CDR3 reads TGTGCCAGCAGCTTAGTAGGGACAAGGGGTGAAGCTTTCTTT. This gives the protein CASSLVGTRGEAFF. The V gene is TRBV7-2, the J gene TRBJ1-1; tentatively, D is TRBD1 (6 bases). The CDR3 consists of 14 residues. V dropped 1 base and J dropped 7 bases, with 13 bases sitting between them. The germline V gene has CDR1 SGHTA and CDR2 FQGNSA. Combining the CDR3 with reference TRBV7-2 and TRBJ1-1 gives the whole variable domain GAGVSQSPSNKVTEKGKDVELRCDPISGHTALYWYRQSLGQGLEFLIYFQGNSAPDKSGLPSDRFSAERTGGSVSTLTIQRTQQEDSAVYLCASSLVGTRGEAFFGQGTRLTVV.

This clonotype was seen at least ten times. The J gene is TRBJ2-6, the V gene TRBV5-1; D not certain. This CDR3 has 14 amino acids. Germline CDR1 is SGHRS and CDR2 is YFSETQ. The V and J ends lost 4 bases and 3 bases respectively, with 8 bases between them. The CDR3 spells CASSGVLGANVLTF. The CDR3 DNA is TGCGCCAGCAGCGGGGTGCTTGGGGCCAACGTCCTGACTTTC.

Points on this clonotype: With a much larger clone just one base away, this may be a read error. This chain uses TRBV20-1 with TRBJ2-1; 8 nucleotides match TRBD2. Germline V CDR1 and CDR2: DFQATT, SNEGSKA (reference sequence). V lost 3 bases to trimming and J lost 8 bases; unmatched junction nucleotides: 9. CDR3 length: 14 amino acids. As DNA, the CDR3 is TGCAGTGCTAGTCGGGAGGGCCTAATCCATGAGCAGTTCTTC. Translated: CSASREGLIHEQFF.

This clonotype has at least ten counts. This chain uses TRBV7-9 with TRBJ2-5; the D gene is possibly TRBD1 (6 bases). V lost 5 bases, J lost 1 base, and 11 bases lay in between. Germline loops: CDR1 SEHNR, CDR2 FQNEAQ (reference sequence). The CDR3 covers 14 residues. In DNA form, the CDR3 reads TGTGCCAGCAGCGCCGGGACACCCCAAGAGACCCAGTACTTC. Its translation: CASSAGTPQETQYF.

This clonotype was counted between two and nine times. Compared with germline, one end of the junction differs, possibly owing to a read error. This chain links TRBV27 with TRBJ1-6; tentative D call: TRBD1 (5 bases). Germline V CDR1 and CDR2: MNHEY, SMNVEV (reference sequence). CDR3 size: 12 residues. In nucleotides, the CDR3 is TGTGCCAGCTGCCTGTCCGGCGGGGCCCTCAACTTT. It translates to CASCLSGGALNF.

The chain couples TRBV27 to TRBJ1-1, with D possibly being TRBD1 (5 bases). The ends were cut back, 3 bases at V and 0 bases at J, with 14 bases in the middle. This CDR3 contains 16 residues. CDR1 MNHEY and CDR2 SMNVEV come from the germline V gene (reference sequence). The CDR3 is CASSLMMGDLNTEAFF. In DNA, the CDR3 is TGTGCCAGCAGTTTGATGATGGGGGATCTGAACACTGAAGCTTTCTTT.

The sample holds many counts of this clonotype. This sequence joins TRBV20-1 and TRBJ2-7, with TRBD1 matching 8 bases. After removal of 7 bases from V and 2 bases from J, the junction contained 1 base not matched to a gene. The CDR3 extends over 11 amino acids. Germline V gene sequence: CDR1 DFQATT, CDR2 SNEGSKA (reference sequence). In DNA form, the CDR3 reads TGCAGTGTACAGGGGGCCTACGAGCAGTACTTC. This translates into CSVQGAYEQYF.

In its sample, this clonotype was seen many times. The chain links TRBV7-2 to TRBJ2-3; 10 nucleotides line up with TRBD2. CDR3 size: 18 residues. Germline values: CDR1 SGHTA, CDR2 FQGNSA. V lost 1 base to trimming and J lost 8 bases; unmatched junction nucleotides: 15. The CDR3 nucleotides read TGTGCCAGCAGCTTAGGACCCCTAGCGGGAGCTGGGTTGGGTACGCAGTATTTT. Amino acid sequence: CASSLGPLAGAGLGTQYF.

Many counts were recorded for this clonotype. The chain carries TRBV9 and TRBJ1-2, with unresolved D. The V gene's germline CDR1 is SGDLS and CDR2 YYNGEE. Deletions cut 4 bases from V and 3 bases from J, with 16 bases between. This CDR3 has 15 amino acids. The CDR3, as DNA: TGTGCCAGCAGCCCCACTTCGGCGTCAGACTATGGCTACACCTTC. Translated, it gives CASSPTSASDYGYTF.

This clonotype was recorded at least ten times. The chain links TRBV6-5 to TRBJ1-2; 7 positions agree with TRBD1. Germline lookup yields CDR1 MNHEY and CDR2 SVGAGI. This CDR3 comprises 12 residues. V was clipped by 10 bases and J by 4 bases; unmatched bases: 6. The DNA for the CDR3 is TGTGCCACACAGGGGAAGGTCTATGGCTACACCTTC. It specifies CATQGKVYGYTF.

In regard to this clonotype: One base away lies a much larger clone, so this may be a sequencing read error. The chain combines TRBV2 with TRBJ2-5; D is perhaps TRBD2 (5 bases). The CDR3 has 13 residues. Germline V CDR1 and CDR2: SNHLY, FYNNEI. V lost 7 bases to trimming and J lost 2 bases, with 11 bases between them. The DNA for the CDR3 is TGTGCCAGCACTCCGGGAAAGCAAGAGACCCAGTACTTC. This gives the protein CASTPGKQETQYF.

Many counts were recorded for this clonotype. V usage is TRBV2 and J usage is TRBJ2-5; the D gene is possibly TRBD2 (5 bases). V was clipped by 5 bases and J by 1 base, with 14 bases between them. There are 15 residues in the CDR3. In germline, CDR1 is SNHLY, CDR2 FYNNEI. The CDR3 is CASSSQGGRQETQYF. In DNA form, the CDR3 reads TGTGCCAGCAGTTCCCAAGGCGGGCGCCAAGAGACCCAGTACTTC.

This clonotype was detected a few times. The CDR3 coding sequence is TGCGCCAGCCGGGACCTACCAGTCGTGGAGACCCAGTACTTC. It codes for CASRDLPVVETQYF. This chain connects TRBV5-1 to TRBJ2-5; the D gene could be TRBD1 or TRBD2 (5 bases each). Trimming removed 7 bases from V and 5 bases from J, with 18 bases in between. This CDR3 has 14 residues. CDR1 and CDR2 (germline): SGHRS, YFSETQ.

This clonotype has a count of ten or more. CDR3 DNA sequence: TGCAGTGCTAGAGCTAGCGGGGGACCACAAGAGACCCAGTACTTC. It specifies CSARASGGPQETQYF. The gene calls are TRBV20-1 and TRBJ2-5; TRBD2 agrees at 10 bases. CDR1 and CDR2 (germline): DFQATT, SNEGSKA (reference sequence). V gave up 1 base and J gave up 2 bases; unmatched junction bases: 4. The CDR3 totals 15 residues.

The table lists this clonotype with many counts. The V call is TRBV30, the J call TRBJ2-5, with D perhaps given as TRBD1 or TRBD2 (5 bases each). V was trimmed by 0 bases and J by 9 bases, leaving 29 bases between them. In germline, CDR1 is GTSNPN, CDR2 SVGIG (reference sequence). This CDR3 is 18 amino acids long. As DNA, the CDR3 is TGTGCCTGGAGTGTACTGAGGTTCCGGGACCGCGCTTGGGCGGCCCAGTACTTC. Translating it yields CAWSVLRFRDRAWAAQYF.

This clonotype has a count of ten or more. The rearrangement joins TRBV28 to TRBJ1-1, with TRBD1 matching over 10 bases. The V segment lost 4 bases and the J segment 7 bases; nucleotides outside the gene matches: 6. Germline lookup yields CDR1 MDHEN and CDR2 SYDVKM. The CDR3 runs 14 residues. The CDR3 loop reads CASSSQGQGNEAFF. In nucleotides, the CDR3 is TGTGCCAGCAGTTCCCAGGGACAGGGGAATGAAGCTTTCTTT.

This clonotype was recorded many times. CDR3 sequence reads: CASSSLAGAAGELFF. The CDR3 DNA is TGTGCCAGCAGTTCGCTAGCGGGGGCGGCCGGGGAGCTGTTTTTT. V gene TRBV11-2 combines with J gene TRBJ2-2, with TRBD2 matching 10 bases. Germline trimming cut 6 bases from V and 6 bases from J; bases unmatched to any gene: 7. The CDR3 is 15 residues long. Germline loops: CDR1 SGHAT, CDR2 FQNNGV.

This clonotype was observed at least ten times. V gene TRBV7-8 combines with J gene TRBJ1-1; D is uncertain. Germline V gene sequence: CDR1 SGHVS, CDR2 FQNEAQ. Trimming took 2 bases from V and 1 from J, leaving 5 bases between them. CDR3 length equals 13 residues. The CDR3 bases are TGTGCCAGCAGCTTAACACAGAACACTGAAGCTTTCTTT. This gives the protein CASSLTQNTEAFF.

This clonotype was seen more than once but under ten times. The chain employs TRBV6-5 and TRBJ2-5; D may correspond to TRBD1 or TRBD2 (5 bases each). The germline V gene encodes CDR1 MNHEY and CDR2 SVGAGI. This CDR3 comprises 13 residues. V was trimmed by 6 bases and J by 2 bases, leaving 10 bases between them. The CDR3 DNA reads TGTGCCAGCAGGGGACGCCCACAAGAGACCCAGTACTTC. It translates to CASRGRPQETQYF.